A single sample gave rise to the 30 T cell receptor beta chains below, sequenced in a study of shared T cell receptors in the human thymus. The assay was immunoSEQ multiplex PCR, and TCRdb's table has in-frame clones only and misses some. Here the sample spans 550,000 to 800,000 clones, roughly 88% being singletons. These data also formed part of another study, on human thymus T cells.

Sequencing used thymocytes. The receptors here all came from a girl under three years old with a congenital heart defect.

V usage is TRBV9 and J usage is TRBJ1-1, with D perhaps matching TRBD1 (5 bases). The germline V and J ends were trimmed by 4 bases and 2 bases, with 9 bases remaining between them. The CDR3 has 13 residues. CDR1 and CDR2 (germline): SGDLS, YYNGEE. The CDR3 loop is CASSPGPNTEAFF. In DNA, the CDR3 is TGTGCCAGCAGCCCAGGGCCTAACACTGAAGCTTTCTTT. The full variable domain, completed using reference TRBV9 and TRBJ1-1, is DSGVTQTPKHLITATGQRVTLRCSPRSGDLSVYWYQQSLDQGLQFLIQYYNGEERAKGNILERFSAQQFPDLHSELNLSSLELGDSALYFCASSPGPNTEAFFGQGTRLTVV.

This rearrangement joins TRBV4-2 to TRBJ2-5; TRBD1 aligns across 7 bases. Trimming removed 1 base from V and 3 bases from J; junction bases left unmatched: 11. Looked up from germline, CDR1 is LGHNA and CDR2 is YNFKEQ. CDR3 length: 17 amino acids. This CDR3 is CASSQGSPGQVKETQYF. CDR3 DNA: TGTGCCAGCAGCCAAGGGAGCCCCGGACAGGTAAAAGAGACCCAGTACTTC.

The CDR3 here is CASSPPTGTRYEQYF. The CDR3 nucleotides read TGTGCCAGCAGTCCCCCCACAGGGACCCGCTACGAGCAGTACTTC. V gene TRBV28 combines with J gene TRBJ2-7; a possible D gene is TRBD1 (6 bases). Germline CDR1 is MDHEN and CDR2 is SYDVKM. The CDR3 loop spans 15 amino acids. Trimming left V 5 bases short and J 3 bases short, with 17 bases between. The whole variable domain, remainder taken from reference TRBV28 and TRBJ2-7, is DVKVTQSSRYLVKRTGEKVFLECVQDMDHENMFWYRQDPGLGLRLIYFSYDVKMKEKGDIPEGYSVSREKKERFSLILESASTNQTSMYLCASSPPTGTRYEQYFGPGTRLTVT.

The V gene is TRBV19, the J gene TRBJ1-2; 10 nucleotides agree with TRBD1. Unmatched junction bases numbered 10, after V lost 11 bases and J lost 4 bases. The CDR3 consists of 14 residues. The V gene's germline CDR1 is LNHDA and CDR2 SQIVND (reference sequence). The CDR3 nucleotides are TGTGCCTCCTCAAAGGGACAGGGGTCCTATGGCTACACCTTC. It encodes CASSKGQGSYGYTF.

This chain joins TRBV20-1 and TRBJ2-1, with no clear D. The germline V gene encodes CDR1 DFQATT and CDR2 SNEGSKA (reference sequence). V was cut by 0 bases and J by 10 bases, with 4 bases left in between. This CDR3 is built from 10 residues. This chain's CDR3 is CSAREREQFF. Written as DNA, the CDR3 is TGCAGTGCTAGAGAGAGAGAGCAGTTCTTC.

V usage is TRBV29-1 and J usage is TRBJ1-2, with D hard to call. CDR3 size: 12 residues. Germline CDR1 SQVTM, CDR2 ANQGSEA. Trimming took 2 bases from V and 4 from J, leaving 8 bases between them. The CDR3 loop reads CSVETLIYGYTF. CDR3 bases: TGCAGCGTTGAAACCCTAATCTATGGCTACACCTTC.

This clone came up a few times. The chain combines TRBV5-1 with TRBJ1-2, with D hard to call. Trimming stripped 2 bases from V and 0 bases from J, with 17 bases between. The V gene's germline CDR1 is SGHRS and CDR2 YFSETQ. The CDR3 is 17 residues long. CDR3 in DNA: TGCGCCAGCAGCTTACGGGAATCTTCTGGTGCTAACTATGGCTACACCTTC. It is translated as CASSLRESSGANYGYTF.

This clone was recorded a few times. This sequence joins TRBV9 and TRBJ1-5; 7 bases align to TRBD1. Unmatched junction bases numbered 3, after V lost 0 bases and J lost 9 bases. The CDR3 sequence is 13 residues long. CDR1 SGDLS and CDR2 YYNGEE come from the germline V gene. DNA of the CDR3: TGTGCCAGCAGCGTAGGACAGGGTCCGCCCCAGCATTTT. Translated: CASSVGQGPPQHF.

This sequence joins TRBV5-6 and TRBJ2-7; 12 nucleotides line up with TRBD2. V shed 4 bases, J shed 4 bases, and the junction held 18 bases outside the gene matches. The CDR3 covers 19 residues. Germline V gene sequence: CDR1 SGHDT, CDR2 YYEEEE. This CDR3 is CASSATWRLAGGSRYEQYF. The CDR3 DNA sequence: TGTGCCAGCAGCGCCACCTGGCGCCTAGCGGGGGGGAGTCGTTACGAGCAGTACTTC.

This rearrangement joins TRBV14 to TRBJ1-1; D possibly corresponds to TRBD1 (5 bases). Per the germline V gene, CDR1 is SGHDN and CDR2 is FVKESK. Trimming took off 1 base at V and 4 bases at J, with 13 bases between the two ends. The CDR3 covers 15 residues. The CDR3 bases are TGTGCCAGCAGCCAAGGTCAGGGTGGGGTCACTGAAGCTTTCTTT. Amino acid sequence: CASSQGQGGVTEAFF.

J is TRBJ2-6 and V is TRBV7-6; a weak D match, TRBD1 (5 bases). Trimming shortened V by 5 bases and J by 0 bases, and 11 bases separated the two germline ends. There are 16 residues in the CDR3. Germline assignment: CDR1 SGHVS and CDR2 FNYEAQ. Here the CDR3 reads CASSLTALSGANVLTF. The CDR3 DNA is TGTGCCAGCAGCCTGACAGCGCTCTCTGGGGCCAACGTCCTGACTTTC.

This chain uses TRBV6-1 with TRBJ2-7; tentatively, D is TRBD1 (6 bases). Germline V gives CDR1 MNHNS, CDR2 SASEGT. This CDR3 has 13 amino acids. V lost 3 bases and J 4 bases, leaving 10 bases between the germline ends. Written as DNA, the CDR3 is TGTGCCAGCAGTGAGGACAGCCTTTACGAGCAGTACTTC. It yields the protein CASSEDSLYEQYF.

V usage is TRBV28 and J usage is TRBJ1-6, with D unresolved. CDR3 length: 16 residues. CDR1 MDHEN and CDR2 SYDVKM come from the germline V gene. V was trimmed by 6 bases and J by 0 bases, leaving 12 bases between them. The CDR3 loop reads CASSPSLSSYNSPLHF. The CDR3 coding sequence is TGTGCCAGCAGCCCCTCCCTAAGCTCCTATAATTCACCCCTCCACTTT.

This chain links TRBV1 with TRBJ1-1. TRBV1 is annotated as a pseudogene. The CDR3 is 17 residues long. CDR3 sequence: CTSRPQNSGTVNTEAFF. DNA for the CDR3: TGCACCAGCAGACCCCAGAATAGCGGGACAGTCAACACTGAAGCTTTCTTT.

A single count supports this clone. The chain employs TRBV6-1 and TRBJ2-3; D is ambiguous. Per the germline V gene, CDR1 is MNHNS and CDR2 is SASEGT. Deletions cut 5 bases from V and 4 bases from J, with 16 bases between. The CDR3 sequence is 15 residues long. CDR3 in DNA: TGTGCCAGCAGTCCTATTAGATTAACCCCAGATACGCAGTATTTT. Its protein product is CASSPIRLTPDTQYF.

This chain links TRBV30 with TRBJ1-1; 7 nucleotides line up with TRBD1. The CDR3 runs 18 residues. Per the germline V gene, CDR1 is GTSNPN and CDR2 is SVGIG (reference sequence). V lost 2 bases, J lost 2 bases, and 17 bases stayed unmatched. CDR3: CAWSPRAARPGGNTEAFF. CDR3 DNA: TGTGCCTGGAGTCCCCGCGCAGCTCGCCCAGGGGGAAACACTGAAGCTTTCTTT.

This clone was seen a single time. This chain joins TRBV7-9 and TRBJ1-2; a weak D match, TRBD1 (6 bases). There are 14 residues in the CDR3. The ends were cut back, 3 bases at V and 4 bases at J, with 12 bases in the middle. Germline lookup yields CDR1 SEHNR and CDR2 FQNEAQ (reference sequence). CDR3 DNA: TGTGCCAGCAGCTTCTACAGGGAATCCTATGGCTACACCTTC. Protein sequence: CASSFYRESYGYTF.

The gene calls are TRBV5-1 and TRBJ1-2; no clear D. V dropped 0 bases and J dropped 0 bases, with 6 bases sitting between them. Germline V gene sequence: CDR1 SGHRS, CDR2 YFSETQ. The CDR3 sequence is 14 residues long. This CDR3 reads CASSLDSANYGYTF. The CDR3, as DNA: TGCGCCAGCAGCTTGGATTCAGCTAACTATGGCTACACCTTC. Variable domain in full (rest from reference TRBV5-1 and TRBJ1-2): KAGVTQTPRYLIKTRGQQVTLSCSPISGHRSVSWYQQTPGQGLQFLFEYFSETQRNKGNFPGRFSGRQFSNSRSEMNVSTLELGDSALYLCASSLDSANYGYTFGSGTRLTVV.

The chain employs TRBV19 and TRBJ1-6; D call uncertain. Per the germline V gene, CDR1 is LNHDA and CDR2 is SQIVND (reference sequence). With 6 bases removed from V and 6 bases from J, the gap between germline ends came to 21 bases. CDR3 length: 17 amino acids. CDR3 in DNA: TGTGCCAGTAGAGGGAAGGTGTGGGGAGGAAGTAATTCACCCCTCCACTTT. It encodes CASRGKVWGGSNSPLHF.

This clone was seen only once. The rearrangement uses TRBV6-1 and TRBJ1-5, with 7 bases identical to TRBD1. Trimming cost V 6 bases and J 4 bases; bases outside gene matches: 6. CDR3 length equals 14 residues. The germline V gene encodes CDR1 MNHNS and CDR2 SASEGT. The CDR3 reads CASSLTGRNQPQHF. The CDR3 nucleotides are TGTGCCAGCAGCCTGACAGGGAGGAATCAGCCCCAGCATTTT.

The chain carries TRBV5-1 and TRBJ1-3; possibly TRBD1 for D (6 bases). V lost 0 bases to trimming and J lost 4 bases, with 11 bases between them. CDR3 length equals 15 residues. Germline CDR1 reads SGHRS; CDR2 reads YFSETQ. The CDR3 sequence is CASSLGGGVGNTIYF. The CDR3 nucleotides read TGCGCCAGCAGCTTGGGTGGGGGCGTCGGAAACACCATATATTTT.

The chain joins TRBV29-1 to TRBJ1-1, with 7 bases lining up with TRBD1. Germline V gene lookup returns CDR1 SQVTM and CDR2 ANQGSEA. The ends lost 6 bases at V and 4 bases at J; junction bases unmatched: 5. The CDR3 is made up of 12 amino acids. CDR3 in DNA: TGCAGCGTGACAGGGCAGGGCACTGAAGCTTTCTTT. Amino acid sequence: CSVTGQGTEAFF.

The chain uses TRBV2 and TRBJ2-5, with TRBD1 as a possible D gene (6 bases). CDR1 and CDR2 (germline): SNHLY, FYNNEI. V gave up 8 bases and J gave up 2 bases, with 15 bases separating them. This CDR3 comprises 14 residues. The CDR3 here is CASGWPTGQETQYF. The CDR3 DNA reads TGTGCCAGCGGGTGGCCGACAGGACAAGAGACCCAGTACTTC.

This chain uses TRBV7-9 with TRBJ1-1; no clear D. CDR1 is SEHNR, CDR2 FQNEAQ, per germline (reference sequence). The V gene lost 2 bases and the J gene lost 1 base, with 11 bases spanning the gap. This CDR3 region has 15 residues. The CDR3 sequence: CASSLYGLKNTEAFF. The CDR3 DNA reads TGTGCCAGCAGCTTATACGGGTTGAAGAACACTGAAGCTTTCTTT.

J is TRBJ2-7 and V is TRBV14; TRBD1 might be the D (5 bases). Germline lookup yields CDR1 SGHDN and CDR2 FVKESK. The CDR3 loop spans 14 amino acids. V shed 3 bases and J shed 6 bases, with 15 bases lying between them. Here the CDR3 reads CASSHQYRGAEQYF. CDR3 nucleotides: TGTGCCAGCAGCCATCAATATAGGGGTGCCGAGCAGTACTTC.

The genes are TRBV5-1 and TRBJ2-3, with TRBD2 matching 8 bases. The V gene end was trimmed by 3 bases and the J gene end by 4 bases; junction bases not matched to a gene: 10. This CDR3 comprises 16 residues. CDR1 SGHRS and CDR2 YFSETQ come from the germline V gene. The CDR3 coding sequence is TGCGCCAGCAGCTACGGGACTAGTGGCATCCCAGATACGCAGTATTTT. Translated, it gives CASSYGTSGIPDTQYF.

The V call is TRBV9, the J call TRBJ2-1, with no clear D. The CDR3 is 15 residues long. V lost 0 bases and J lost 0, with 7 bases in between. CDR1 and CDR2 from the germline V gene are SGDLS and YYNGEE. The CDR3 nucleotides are TGTGCCAGCAGCGTAGGCGGTACCTCCTACAATGAGCAGTTCTTC. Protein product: CASSVGGTSYNEQFF.

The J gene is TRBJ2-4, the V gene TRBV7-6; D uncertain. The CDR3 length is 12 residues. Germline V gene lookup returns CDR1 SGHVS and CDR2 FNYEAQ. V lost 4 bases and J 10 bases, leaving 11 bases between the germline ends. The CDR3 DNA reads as TGTGCCAGCAGCTCTTTCCCCGGGATTCAGTACTTC. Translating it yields CASSSFPGIQYF.

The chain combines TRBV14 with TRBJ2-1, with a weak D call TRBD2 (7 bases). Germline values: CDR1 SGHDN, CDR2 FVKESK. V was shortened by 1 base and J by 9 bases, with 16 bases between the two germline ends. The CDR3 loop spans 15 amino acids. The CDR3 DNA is TGTGCCAGCAGCCAAGCGGGGGGCTGGCGGCGTGAGCAGTTCTTC. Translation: CASSQAGGWRREQFF.

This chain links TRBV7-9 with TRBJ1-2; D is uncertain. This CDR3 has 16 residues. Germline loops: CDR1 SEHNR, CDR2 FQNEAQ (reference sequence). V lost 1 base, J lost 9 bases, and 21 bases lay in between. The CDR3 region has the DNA TGTGCCAGCAGCTTAGGCTATGCAGCGCCCATATGGAGCTACACCTTC. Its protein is CASSLGYAAPIWSYTF.